One sample yielded the 14 T cell receptor beta chains listed below, sequenced in a study of T cells in tuberculosis. Thawed, overnight-rested PBMC were stained with GMM-loaded CD1B tetramer, viability dye and anti-CD3, then sorted. CD1B tetramers were loaded with Rhodococcus equi-derived C32 glucose monomycolate. The method was immunoSEQ multiplex PCR; TCRdb's version includes in-frame clones alone and lacks a portion of them. Among 85,000 to 100,000 clones listed, around 90% were seen once. Material: CD1b-GMM tetramer-negative cells sorted from PBMCs. The source of these receptors is an adult woman with latent tuberculosis.

The V gene is TRBV7-3, the J gene TRBJ2-5, with 7 bases aligning to TRBD2. The CDR3 extends over 15 amino acids. From germline, CDR1 is SGHTA and CDR2 FQGTGA. V lost 5 bases to trimming and J lost 4 bases; unmatched junction nucleotides: 10. This CDR3 is CASSPHHGGRETQYF. For the CDR3, the DNA is TGTGCCAGCAGCCCACACCACGGGGGGAGAGAGACCCAGTACTTC.

The chain joins TRBV5-1 to TRBJ2-1, with D hard to call. The germline V gene has CDR1 SGHRS and CDR2 YFSETQ. This CDR3 region has 16 residues. The V end was cut by 1 base, the J end by 0 bases, with 11 bases between. The CDR3 protein is CASSLLASSSYNEQFF. The CDR3 DNA reads as TGCGCCAGCAGCTTGTTGGCTTCTAGCTCCTACAATGAGCAGTTCTTC.

The rearrangement joins TRBV11-2 to TRBJ1-2, with D tentatively TRBD1 (5 bases). CDR1 is SGHAT, CDR2 FQNNGV, per germline. The CDR3 covers 12 residues. V was trimmed by 3 bases and J by 7 bases, leaving 9 bases between them. This CDR3 reads CASSLGGVGYTF. The CDR3 DNA reads TGTGCCAGCAGCTTGGGAGGGGTTGGCTACACCTTC.

V and J are TRBV7-2 and TRBJ2-1; the D gene is possibly TRBD2 (6 bases). Looked up from germline, CDR1 is SGHTA and CDR2 is FQGNSA. The V gene lost 2 bases and the J gene lost 4 bases, with 9 bases spanning the gap. CDR3 length: 14 residues. Written as DNA, the CDR3 is TGTGCCAGCAGCTTAATCGGAGGGTACAATGAGCAGTTCTTC. This translates into CASSLIGGYNEQFF.

This chain joins TRBV7-6 and TRBJ1-2; D gene uncertain. The ends were cut back, 5 bases at V and 4 bases at J, with 14 bases in the middle. This CDR3 has 14 amino acids. CDR1 and CDR2 (germline): SGHVS, FNYEAQ. The CDR3 protein is CASSRSGISYGYTF. Here the CDR3 DNA reads TGTGCCAGCAGCAGAAGCGGGATTTCCTATGGCTACACCTTC.

The J gene is TRBJ1-5, the V gene TRBV6-6; 10 bases line up with TRBD1. The germline CDR1 and CDR2 sequences are MNHNY and SVGAGI (reference sequence). V was pared by 0 bases and J by 5 bases, with 4 bases of the junction left unmatched. There are 16 residues in the CDR3. The CDR3 loop reads CASSYSIGQGDQPQHF. The CDR3 DNA follows: TGTGCCAGCAGTTACTCGATCGGACAGGGGGATCAGCCCCAGCATTTT.

V gene TRBV6-1 combines with J gene TRBJ1-2, with D perhaps TRBD1 (6 bases). Germline V lookup: CDR1 MNHNS, CDR2 SASEGT. The CDR3 has 15 amino acids. Trimming cost V 6 bases and J 2 bases, with 16 bases left between them. The CDR3 is CASSTEGGANYGYTF. CDR3 nucleotides: TGTGCCAGCAGCACCGAGGGGGGGGCCAACTATGGCTACACCTTC.

V is TRBV7-9 and J is TRBJ2-2, with 12 positions matching TRBD2. J was trimmed by 1 base and V by 4 bases; bases with no gene match: 7. The CDR3 has 18 amino acids. CDR1 is SEHNR, CDR2 FQNEAQ, per germline (reference sequence). CDR3 amino acids: CASSSGTSGSRNTGELFF. CDR3 in DNA: TGTGCCAGCAGCTCCGGGACTAGCGGGTCAAGGAACACCGGGGAGCTGTTTTTT.

The J gene is TRBJ1-6, the V gene TRBV19; 11 bases are a match to TRBD1. The germline V gene encodes CDR1 LNHDA and CDR2 SQIVND (reference sequence). V lost 0 bases to trimming and J lost 0 bases; unmatched junction nucleotides: 13. The CDR3 length is 22 residues. CDR3 in DNA: TGTGCCAGTAGTATAGAGACTCTGGGACAGGGGGTCTCGAGCTCCTATAATTCACCCCTCCACTTT. Translated, it gives CASSIETLGQGVSSSYNSPLHF.

The chain uses TRBV27 and TRBJ2-7; possible D gene TRBD1, 6 bases. Germline V gene data show CDR1 as MNHEY and CDR2 as SMNVEV (reference sequence). The V end was cut by 5 bases, the J end by 5 bases, with 19 bases between. This CDR3 region has 15 residues. The CDR3 sequence: CASSPQGWMRDEQYF. CDR3 DNA sequence: TGTGCCAGCAGTCCTCAGGGGTGGATGAGAGACGAGCAGTACTTC.

This clone was seen only a few times. The chain carries TRBV4-2 and TRBJ1-5; unclear D gene. The CDR3 contains 13 residues. Trimming removed 1 base from V and 3 bases from J, with 4 bases in between. Looked up from germline, CDR1 is LGHNA and CDR2 is YNFKEQ. This chain's CDR3 is CASSQVLNQPQHF. In DNA, the CDR3 is TGTGCCAGCAGCCAAGTACTCAATCAGCCCCAGCATTTT.

V usage is TRBV11-3 and J usage is TRBJ2-1; D is perhaps TRBD1 (6 bases). The CDR3 has 14 residues. Trimming shortened V by 1 base and J by 10 bases, and 14 bases separated the two germline ends. The germline V gene encodes CDR1 SGHNT and CDR2 YENEEA. The CDR3 loop reads CASSLGGTPAEQFF. In DNA, the CDR3 is TGTGCCAGCAGCTTAGGGGGGACACCCGCAGAGCAGTTCTTC.

CDR3 amino acids: CASSATSGGNTGELFF. In DNA form, the CDR3 reads TGTGCCAGCAGCGCGACTAGCGGGGGGAACACCGGGGAGCTGTTTTTT. The V and J genes are TRBV7-9 and TRBJ2-2, with 12 bases that match TRBD2. V gave up 5 bases and J gave up 1 base; unmatched junction bases: 2. Germline V lookup: CDR1 SEHNR, CDR2 FQNEAQ (reference sequence). CDR3 length equals 16 residues.

The chain carries TRBV6-5 and TRBJ1-4; D is unresolved. Trimming removed 0 bases from V and 1 base from J, with 6 bases in between. The CDR3 covers 15 residues. CDR1 MNHEY and CDR2 SVGAGI come from the germline V gene. The CDR3 bases are TGTGCCAGCAGTTACTCCCGGGGAACTAATGAAAAACTGTTTTTT. It yields the protein CASSYSRGTNEKLFF.